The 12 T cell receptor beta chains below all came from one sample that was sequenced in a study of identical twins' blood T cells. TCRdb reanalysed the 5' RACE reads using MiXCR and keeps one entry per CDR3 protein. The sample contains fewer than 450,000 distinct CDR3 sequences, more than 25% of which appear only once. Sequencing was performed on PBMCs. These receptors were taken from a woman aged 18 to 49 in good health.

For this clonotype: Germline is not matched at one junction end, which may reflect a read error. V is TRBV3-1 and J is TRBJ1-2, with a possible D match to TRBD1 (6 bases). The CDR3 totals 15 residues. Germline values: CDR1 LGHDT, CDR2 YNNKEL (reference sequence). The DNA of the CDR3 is TGTGCCGGCAGTCCAAAGGTCCGGGGGGCCTATGGCTACACCTTC. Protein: CAGSPKVRGAYGYTF.

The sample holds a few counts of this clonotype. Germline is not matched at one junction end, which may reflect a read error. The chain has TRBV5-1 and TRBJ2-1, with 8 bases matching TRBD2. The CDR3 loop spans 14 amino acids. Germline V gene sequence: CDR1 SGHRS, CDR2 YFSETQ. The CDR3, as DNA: TGCGTCAGCAGCGGCGGGGGGATTTACAATGAGCAGTTCTTC. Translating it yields CVSSGGGIYNEQFF.

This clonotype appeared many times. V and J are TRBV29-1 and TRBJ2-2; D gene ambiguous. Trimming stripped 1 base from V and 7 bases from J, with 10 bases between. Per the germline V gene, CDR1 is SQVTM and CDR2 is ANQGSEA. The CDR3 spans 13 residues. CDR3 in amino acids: CSVEGFLDGELFF. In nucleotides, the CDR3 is TGCAGCGTTGAAGGCTTCCTGGACGGGGAGCTGTTTTTT.

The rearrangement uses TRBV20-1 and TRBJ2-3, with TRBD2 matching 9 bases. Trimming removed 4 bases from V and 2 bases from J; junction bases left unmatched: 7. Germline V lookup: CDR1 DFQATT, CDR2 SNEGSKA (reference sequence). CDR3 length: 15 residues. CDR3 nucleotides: TGCAGTGCTATTTCTGCGGGAGGGACCACAGATACGCAGTATTTT. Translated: CSAISAGGTTDTQYF.

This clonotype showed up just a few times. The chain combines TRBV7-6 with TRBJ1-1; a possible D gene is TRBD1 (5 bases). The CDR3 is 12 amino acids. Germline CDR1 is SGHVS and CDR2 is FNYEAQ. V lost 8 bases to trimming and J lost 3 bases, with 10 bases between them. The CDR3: CASGGVDTEAFF. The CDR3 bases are TGTGCCAGCGGGGGGGTGGACACTGAAGCTTTCTTT.

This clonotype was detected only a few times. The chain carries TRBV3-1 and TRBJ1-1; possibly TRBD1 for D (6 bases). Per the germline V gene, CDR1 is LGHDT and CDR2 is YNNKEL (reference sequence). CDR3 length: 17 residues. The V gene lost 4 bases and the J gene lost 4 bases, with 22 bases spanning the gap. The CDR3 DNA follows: TGTGCCAGCAGCCTCAGACGTACCAACAGGGAGAGCACTGAAGCTTTCTTT. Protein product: CASSLRRTNRESTEAFF. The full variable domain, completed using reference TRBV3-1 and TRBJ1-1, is DTAVSQTPKYLVTQMGNDKSIKCEQNLGHDTMYWYKQDSKKFLKIMFSYNNKELIINETVPNRFSPKSPDKAHLNLHINSLELGDSAVYFCASSLRRTNRESTEAFFGQGTRLTVV.

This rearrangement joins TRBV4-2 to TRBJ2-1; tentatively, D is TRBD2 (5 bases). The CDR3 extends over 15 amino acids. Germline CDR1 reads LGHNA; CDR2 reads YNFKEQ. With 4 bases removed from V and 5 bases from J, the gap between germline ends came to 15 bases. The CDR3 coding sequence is TGTGCCAGCAGCCTCATGACCTCCGGGGACAATGAGCAGTTCTTC. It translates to CASSLMTSGDNEQFF.

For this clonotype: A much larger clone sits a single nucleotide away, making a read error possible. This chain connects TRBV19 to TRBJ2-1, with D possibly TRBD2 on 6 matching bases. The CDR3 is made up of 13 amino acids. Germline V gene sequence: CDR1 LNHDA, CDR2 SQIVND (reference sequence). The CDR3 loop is CASSIGTMSEHFF. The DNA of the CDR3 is TGTGCCAGTAGTATAGGGACTATGAGTGAGCATTTCTTC. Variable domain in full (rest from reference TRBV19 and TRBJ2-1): DGGITQSPKYLFRKEGQNVTLSCEQNLNHDAMYWYRQDPGQGLRLIYYSQIVNDFQKGDIAEGYSVSREKKESFPLTVTSAQKNPTAFYLCASSIGTMSEHFFGPGTRLTVL.

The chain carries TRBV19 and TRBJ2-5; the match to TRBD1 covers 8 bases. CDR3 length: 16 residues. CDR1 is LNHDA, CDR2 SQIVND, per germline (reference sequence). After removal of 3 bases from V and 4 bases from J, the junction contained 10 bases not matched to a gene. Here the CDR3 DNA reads TGTGCCAGTAGTATCCAGGACAGGGACCCCCGAGAGACCCAGTACTTC. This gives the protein CASSIQDRDPRETQYF.

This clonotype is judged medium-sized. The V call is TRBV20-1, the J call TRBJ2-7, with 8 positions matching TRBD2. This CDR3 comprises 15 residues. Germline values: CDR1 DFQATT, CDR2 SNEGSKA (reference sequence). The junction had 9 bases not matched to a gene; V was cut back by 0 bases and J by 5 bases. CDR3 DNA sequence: TGCAGTGCTAGAGATCATGAGCGGGAGTTGAACGAGCAGTACTTC. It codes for CSARDHERELNEQYF.

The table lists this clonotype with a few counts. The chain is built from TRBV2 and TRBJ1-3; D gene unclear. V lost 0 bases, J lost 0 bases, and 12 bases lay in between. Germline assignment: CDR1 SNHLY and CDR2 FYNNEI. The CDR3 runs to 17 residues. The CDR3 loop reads CASSEALGGSSGNTIYF. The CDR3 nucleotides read TGTGCCAGCAGTGAAGCCCTTGGAGGGAGCTCTGGAAACACCATATATTTT.

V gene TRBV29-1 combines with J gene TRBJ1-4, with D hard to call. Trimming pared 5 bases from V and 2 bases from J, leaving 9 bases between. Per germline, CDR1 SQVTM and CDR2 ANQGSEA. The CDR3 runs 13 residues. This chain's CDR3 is CSVLGGTNEKLFF. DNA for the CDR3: TGCAGCGTTTTAGGAGGGACTAATGAAAAACTGTTTTTT.